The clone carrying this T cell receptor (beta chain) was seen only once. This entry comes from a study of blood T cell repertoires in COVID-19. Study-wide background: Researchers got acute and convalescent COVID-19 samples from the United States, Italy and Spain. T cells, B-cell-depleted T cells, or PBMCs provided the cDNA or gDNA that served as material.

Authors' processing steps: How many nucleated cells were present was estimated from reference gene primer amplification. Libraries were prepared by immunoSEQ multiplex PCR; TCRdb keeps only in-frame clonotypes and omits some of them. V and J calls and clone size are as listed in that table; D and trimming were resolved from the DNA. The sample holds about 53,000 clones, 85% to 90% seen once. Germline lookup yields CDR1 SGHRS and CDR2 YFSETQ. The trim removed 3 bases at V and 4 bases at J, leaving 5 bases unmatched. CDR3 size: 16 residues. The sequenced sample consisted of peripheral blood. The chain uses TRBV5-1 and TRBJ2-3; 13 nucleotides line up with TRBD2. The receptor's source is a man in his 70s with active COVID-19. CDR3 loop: CASSSGTSGAADTQYF. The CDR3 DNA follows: TGCGCCAGCAGCTCCGGGACTAGCGGGGCGGCAGATACGCAGTATTTT.